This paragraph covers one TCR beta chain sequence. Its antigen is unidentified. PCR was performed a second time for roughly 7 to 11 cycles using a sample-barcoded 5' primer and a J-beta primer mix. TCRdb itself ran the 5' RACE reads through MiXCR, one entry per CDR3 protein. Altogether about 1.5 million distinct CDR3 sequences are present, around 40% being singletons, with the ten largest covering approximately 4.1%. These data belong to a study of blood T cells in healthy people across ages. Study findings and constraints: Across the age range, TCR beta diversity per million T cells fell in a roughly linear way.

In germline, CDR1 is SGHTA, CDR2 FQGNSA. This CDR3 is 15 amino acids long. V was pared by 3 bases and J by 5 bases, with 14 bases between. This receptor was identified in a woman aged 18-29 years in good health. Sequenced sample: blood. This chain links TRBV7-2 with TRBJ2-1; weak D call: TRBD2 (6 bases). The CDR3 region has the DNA TGTGCCAGCAGCTTGATTGTTAGCGGAGACAATGAGCAGTTCTTC. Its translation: CASSLIVSGDNEQFF.